One and the same sample provided the 30 T cell receptor beta chains below, sequenced in a study of T cell responses to AZD1222 COVID-19 vaccine. Profiled with immunoSEQ multiplex PCR; TCRdb holds only in-frame clones, not every one. The profile covers more than 150,000 clones, with more than 85% appearing a single time and 4.4% taken by the ten largest. The sequencing here drew on peripheral blood, taken on day 0 of AZD1222 vaccination. These receptors were obtained from an adult in good health.

This clone was recorded a few times. The J gene is TRBJ1-5, the V gene TRBV6-2 or TRBV6-3; 9 bases are a match to TRBD1. Trimming removed 2 bases from V and 5 bases from J; junction bases left unmatched: 7. The CDR3 has 16 amino acids. The germline V gene has CDR1 MNHEY and CDR2 SVGEGT. The CDR3 region is CASSYRDRVLHQPQHF. Written as DNA, the CDR3 is TGTGCCAGCAGTTACCGGGACAGGGTACTCCATCAGCCCCAGCATTTT.

This chain connects TRBV9 to TRBJ2-1, with 9 bases fitting TRBD2. Germline CDR1 SGDLS, CDR2 YYNGEE. With V trimmed by 3 bases and J by 3 bases, 1 base remained unmatched. The CDR3 is made up of 14 amino acids. The CDR3 protein is CASSGTSVYNEQFF. CDR3 bases: TGTGCCAGCAGCGGGACTAGCGTCTACAATGAGCAGTTCTTC.

The chain joins TRBV5-1 to TRBJ2-5; D uncertain. The germline gives CDR1 SGHRS, CDR2 YFSETQ. The germline V and J ends were trimmed by 0 bases and 2 bases, with 14 bases remaining between them. The CDR3 has 16 amino acids. The CDR3 loop is CASSLGVGRLQETQYF. The CDR3 DNA sequence: TGCGCCAGCAGCTTGGGTGTGGGAAGGTTACAAGAGACCCAGTACTTC.

The chain joins TRBV27 to TRBJ1-1; 7 nucleotides align to TRBD1. The V segment lost 5 bases and the J segment 5 bases; nucleotides outside the gene matches: 17. The germline CDR1 and CDR2 sequences are MNHEY and SMNVEV (reference sequence). The CDR3 totals 17 residues. Here the CDR3 reads CASSPRQGRDQRTEAFF. CDR3 DNA: TGTGCCAGCAGTCCCCGACAGGGTAGGGACCAAAGGACTGAAGCTTTCTTT.

This chain uses TRBV9 with TRBJ2-3; TRBD2 matches 7 bases. Germline V gene lookup returns CDR1 SGDLS and CDR2 YYNGEE. CDR3 length: 15 residues. J was trimmed by 5 bases and V by 0 bases; bases with no gene match: 6. The CDR3 nucleotides are TGTGCCAGCAGCGTAGGTGGGCGGGAGATAGATACGCAGTATTTT. This sequence encodes CASSVGGREIDTQYF.

The rearrangement joins TRBV11-2 to TRBJ1-2; D not resolved. This CDR3 is 19 amino acids long. V lost 5 bases and J lost 1, with 26 bases in between. CDR1 is SGHAT, CDR2 FQNNGV, per germline. CDR3 in amino acids: CASSLNMALSGLFNYGYTF. The CDR3 coding sequence is TGTGCCAGCAGCCTGAACATGGCCCTCTCCGGCCTATTTAACTATGGCTACACCTTC. The full variable domain, with the rest looked up from reference TRBV11-2 and TRBJ1-2, is EAGVAQSPRYKIIEKRQSVAFWCNPISGHATLYWYQQILGQGPKLLIQFQNNGVVDDSQLPKDRFSAERLKGVDSTLKIQPAKLEDSAVYLCASSLNMALSGLFNYGYTFGSGTRLTVV.

V and J are TRBV30 and TRBJ1-3; 8 positions match TRBD1. Trimming at V came to 3 bases and at J to 0 bases, leaving 10 bases not matched to a gene. Germline V lookup: CDR1 GTSNPN, CDR2 SVGIG (reference sequence). The CDR3 covers 17 residues. The chain's CDR3 is CAWRSLGQALSGNTIYF. CDR3 bases: TGTGCCTGGAGGAGCCTGGGACAGGCCCTCTCTGGAAACACCATATATTTT.

This chain uses TRBV7-2 with TRBJ2-1; D possibly corresponds to TRBD2 (5 bases). The CDR3 spans 13 residues. Trimming took off 5 bases at V and 8 bases at J, with 13 bases between the two ends. CDR1 is SGHTA, CDR2 FQGNSA, per germline. CDR3 sequence reads: CASSVLSVYEQFF. The CDR3 DNA follows: TGTGCCAGCAGCGTCCTTAGCGTATATGAGCAGTTCTTC.

The chain combines TRBV7-9 with TRBJ1-4, with 11 bases that match TRBD1. Per the germline V gene, CDR1 is SEHNR and CDR2 is FQNEAQ (reference sequence). Germline trimming cut 5 bases from V and 8 bases from J; bases unmatched to any gene: 16. This CDR3 spans 18 amino acids. The chain's CDR3 is CASSRRTGGFSGDEKLFF. DNA for the CDR3: TGTGCCAGCAGCCGCAGGACAGGGGGCTTTAGCGGGGACGAAAAACTGTTTTTT.

This chain uses TRBV6-5 with TRBJ2-7; no firm D call. V lost 8 bases and J 0 bases, leaving 8 bases between the germline ends. Germline loops: CDR1 MNHEY, CDR2 SVGAGI. The CDR3 consists of 12 residues. CDR3 nucleotides: TGTGCCAGCGCCTCAAGCTCCTACGAGCAGTACTTC. Its translation is CASASSSYEQYF.

This chain connects TRBV2 to TRBJ2-5; 8 nucleotides agree with TRBD1. The V segment lost 4 bases and the J segment 7 bases; nucleotides outside the gene matches: 14. Germline V gene sequence: CDR1 SNHLY, CDR2 FYNNEI. The CDR3 extends over 16 amino acids. The CDR3 protein is CASSGQGAGGAATQYF. The CDR3, as DNA: TGTGCCAGCAGTGGCCAGGGCGCAGGGGGCGCAGCGACCCAGTACTTC.

The genes are TRBV6-2 or TRBV6-3 and TRBJ1-5; D is ambiguous. Germline values: CDR1 MNHEY, CDR2 SVGEGT. The CDR3 is made up of 13 amino acids. Trimming shortened V by 5 bases and J by 3 bases, and 8 bases separated the two germline ends. In DNA, the CDR3 is TGTGCCAGCAGTGCCCAGGACAATCAGCCCCAGCATTTT. Translated, it gives CASSAQDNQPQHF.

This sequence joins TRBV9 and TRBJ2-7; D call uncertain. Per the germline V gene, CDR1 is SGDLS and CDR2 is YYNGEE. The CDR3 totals 13 residues. The CDR3 protein is CDETLQSSYEQYF. The CDR3 DNA sequence: TGTGATGAGACACTTCAGAGCTCCTACGAGCAGTACTTC.

V usage is TRBV11-1 and J usage is TRBJ2-1, with no clear D. This CDR3 has 11 residues. Trimming left V 3 bases short and J 9 bases short, with 6 bases between. Germline lookup yields CDR1 SGHAT and CDR2 FQDESV (reference sequence). Here the CDR3 reads CASSFHGEQFF. The CDR3 DNA sequence: TGTGCCAGCAGCTTTCATGGTGAGCAGTTCTTC. The full variable domain, with the rest looked up from reference TRBV11-1 and TRBJ2-1, is EAEVAQSPRYKITEKSQAVAFWCDPISGHATLYWYRQILGQGPELLVQFQDESVVDDSQLPKDRFSAERLKGVDSTLKIQPAELGDSAMYLCASSFHGEQFFGPGTRLTVL.

The chain couples TRBV12-3 or TRBV12-4 to TRBJ1-1; D possibly corresponds to TRBD1 (5 bases). V gave up 5 bases and J gave up 6 bases, with 13 bases separating them. The CDR3 contains 13 residues. CDR3 residues: CASSPGGLSEAFF. The DNA of the CDR3 is TGTGCCAGCAGTCCCGGGGGACTCTCTGAAGCTTTCTTT.

This sequence joins TRBV6-1 and TRBJ1-6, with 10 bases matching TRBD1. Germline values: CDR1 MNHNS, CDR2 SASEGT. Trimming cost V 1 base and J 7 bases; bases outside gene matches: 1. The CDR3 spans 15 residues. The DNA for the CDR3 is TGTGCCAGCAGTGAAGGGGACAGGGGAAATTCACCCCTCCACTTT. Translated: CASSEGDRGNSPLHF.

The rearrangement uses TRBV14 and TRBJ1-3; perhaps TRBD1 as D (5 bases). Germline V CDR1 and CDR2: SGHDN, FVKESK. CDR3 length: 16 amino acids. Trimming shortened V by 4 bases and J by 0 bases, and 13 bases separated the two germline ends. In DNA, the CDR3 is TGTGCCAGCAGCCTCTCAGGGTTCCTCTCTGGAAACACCATATATTTT. It specifies CASSLSGFLSGNTIYF.

V gene TRBV7-3 combines with J gene TRBJ2-2; D is perhaps TRBD1 (5 bases). V was clipped by 0 bases and J by 4 bases, with 12 bases between them. Looked up from germline, CDR1 is SGHTA and CDR2 is FQGTGA. The CDR3 consists of 16 residues. CDR3 sequence (DNA): TGTGCCAGCAGCTTAACGCGTACAGGTGTCACCGGGGAGCTGTTTTTT. It is translated as CASSLTRTGVTGELFF.

This chain joins TRBV27 and TRBJ2-7; D call uncertain. Trimming shortened V by 2 bases and J by 4 bases, and 12 bases separated the two germline ends. The germline V gene encodes CDR1 MNHEY and CDR2 SMNVEV (reference sequence). This CDR3 contains 14 residues. This chain's CDR3 is CASSLRAGPYEQYF. In DNA form, the CDR3 reads TGTGCCAGCAGTTTACGCGCAGGACCATACGAGCAGTACTTC.

The chain joins TRBV2 to TRBJ1-1; TRBD1 agrees at 8 bases. The V segment lost 4 bases and the J segment 7 bases; nucleotides outside the gene matches: 2. The CDR3 is 12 amino acids. Germline-derived CDR1 and CDR2 are SNHLY and FYNNEI. DNA of the CDR3: TGTGCCAGCAGTGGACAGGGGCTTGAAGCTTTCTTT. It codes for CASSGQGLEAFF.

The chain has TRBV11-3 and TRBJ2-1, with D possibly TRBD2 on 6 matching bases. Germline CDR1 reads SGHNT; CDR2 reads YENEEA. The CDR3 is 12 amino acids. Trimming took off 5 bases at V and 10 bases at J, with 12 bases between the two ends. CDR3 coding DNA: TGTGCCAGCAGCCGGGGAGGCGTCGAGCAGTTCTTC. Its protein product is CASSRGGVEQFF.

The chain carries TRBV19 and TRBJ2-7, with 8 bases lining up with TRBD1. Germline V gene sequence: CDR1 LNHDA, CDR2 SQIVND (reference sequence). V dropped 6 bases and J dropped 1; count of bases not matched to a gene: 5. This CDR3 is built from 14 residues. CDR3 DNA sequence: TGTGCCAGTAGCCACGACAGGGGTTCCTACGAGCAGTACTTC. Translating it yields CASSHDRGSYEQYF.

The rearrangement uses TRBV12-5 and TRBJ2-1, with 10 nucleotides matching TRBD2. The CDR3 has 17 residues. V was pared by 1 base and J by 6 bases, with 9 bases of the junction left unmatched. Germline lookup yields CDR1 LGHNT and CDR2 FRNRAP. CDR3: CASGLAPRVAGGNEQFF. The CDR3 DNA is TGTGCTAGTGGTTTGGCACCTCGAGTAGCGGGAGGCAATGAGCAGTTCTTC.

Only one count was recorded for this clone. CDR3 sequence (DNA): TGCGCCAGCAGCTGGGGGACATCTAACTATGGCTACACCTTC. This codes for CASSWGTSNYGYTF. The rearrangement uses TRBV5-1 and TRBJ1-2; D possibly corresponds to TRBD1 (6 bases). The CDR3 has 14 amino acids. Germline V gene lookup returns CDR1 SGHRS and CDR2 YFSETQ. Trimming cost V 3 bases and J 0 bases, with 9 bases left between them.

The chain couples TRBV27 to TRBJ2-1, with D maybe TRBD2 (5 bases). Trimming pared 2 bases from V and 0 bases from J, leaving 8 bases between. Germline CDR1 is MNHEY and CDR2 is SMNVEV (reference sequence). The CDR3 totals 15 residues. The CDR3 coding sequence is TGTGCCAGCAGTTTAGCTAGCAGCTCCTACAATGAGCAGTTCTTC. Protein: CASSLASSSYNEQFF.

The chain is built from TRBV6-2 or TRBV6-3 and TRBJ1-2; D ambiguous. V lost 5 bases and J 3 bases, leaving 7 bases between the germline ends. CDR1 MNHEY and CDR2 SVGEGT come from the germline V gene. The CDR3 is 12 amino acids. The CDR3 DNA is TGTGCCAGCAGTCATTGGGACTATGGCTACACCTTC. Protein sequence: CASSHWDYGYTF.

The chain combines TRBV28 with TRBJ2-3; the D is unclear. The V end lost 3 bases, the J end lost 3 bases, and 7 bases lay between the germline ends. This CDR3 region has 13 residues. CDR1 is MDHEN, CDR2 SYDVKM, per germline. The CDR3 sequence: CASSFSPTDTQYF. The CDR3 bases are TGTGCCAGCAGTTTTTCTCCGACAGATACGCAGTATTTT.

This clone was seen once. V and J are TRBV7-9 and TRBJ2-7; D possibly corresponds to TRBD1 (6 bases). The germline V gene encodes CDR1 SEHNR and CDR2 FQNEAQ (reference sequence). V shed 2 bases and J shed 1 base, with 12 bases lying between them. The CDR3 sequence is 15 residues long. CDR3 sequence reads: CASSLKDSVSYEQYF. CDR3 nucleotides: TGTGCCAGCAGCTTAAAGGACAGTGTTTCCTACGAGCAGTACTTC.

The rearrangement uses TRBV7-8 and TRBJ2-2; tentatively, D is TRBD2 (6 bases). The CDR3 is made up of 14 amino acids. V was shortened by 4 bases and J by 4 bases, with 10 bases between the two germline ends. Germline CDR1 reads SGHVS; CDR2 reads FQNEAQ. The DNA for the CDR3 is TGTGCCAGCAGCTCACGGGACTTCACCGGGGAGCTGTTTTTT. It is translated as CASSSRDFTGELFF.

The chain recombines TRBV7-3 with TRBJ2-7, with TRBD1 matching 7 bases. Germline V gene sequence: CDR1 SGHTA, CDR2 FQGTGA. Trimming removed 2 bases from V and 4 bases from J; junction bases left unmatched: 2. CDR3 length: 13 residues. CDR3 amino acids: CASSLETGYEQYF. The CDR3 DNA reads TGTGCCAGCAGCTTAGAGACAGGGTACGAGCAGTACTTC.